This is a list of T cell receptor beta chains from one sample in a study of blood T cell repertoires in COVID-19. Libraries were prepared by immunoSEQ multiplex PCR; TCRdb keeps only in-frame clonotypes and omits some of them. The sample holds around 200,000 clones, 85% to 90% seen once. The sequencing sample was made of peripheral blood. The receptor source for this set is a man aged 18 to 29 with active or convalescent COVID-19. The CDR3 runs from the conserved cysteine through the conserved F or W. Expanded clones get a size class; other rows say once, few or many, or leave the size out.

abundance: .
j_gene: TRBJ1-2
v_gene: TRBV7-8
len: 16
CDR3aa: CASSLVRQGGLDGYTF

abundance: .
j_gene: TRBJ1-2
v_gene: TRBV7-9
len: 15
CDR3aa: CASSPSGTNPYGYTF

abundance: once
j_gene: TRBJ1-2
v_gene: TRBV5-5
len: 16
CDR3aa: CASSDTLSGSNYGYTF

abundance: .
j_gene: TRBJ2-2
v_gene: TRBV7-7
len: 14
CDR3aa: CASSAGAATGELFF

abundance: .
j_gene: TRBJ2-7
v_gene: TRBV27
len: 15
CDR3aa: CASSPRRDRYYEQYF

abundance: .
j_gene: TRBJ1-2
v_gene: TRBV6-1
len: 13
CDR3aa: CASSDTGAAGYTF

abundance: once
j_gene: TRBJ1-5
v_gene: TRBV6-1
len: 13
CDR3aa: CASSEWESQPQHF

abundance: few
j_gene: TRBJ1-2
v_gene: TRBV7-3
len: 13
CDR3aa: CASSRGDASGYTF

abundance: .
j_gene: TRBJ1-3
v_gene: TRBV7-2
len: 13
CDR3aa: CASSPDRGNTIYF

abundance: .
j_gene: TRBJ2-3
v_gene: TRBV5-5
len: 15
CDR3aa: CASDGSTLSTDTQYF

abundance: few
j_gene: TRBJ1-2
v_gene: TRBV10-1
len: 13
CDR3aa: CASSESRGYGYTF

abundance: .
j_gene: TRBJ1-4
v_gene: TRBV6-1
len: 15
CDR3aa: CASSLTATTNEKLFF

abundance: .
j_gene: TRBJ1-3
v_gene: TRBV18
len: 15
CDR3aa: CASSRTATPENTIYF

abundance: .
j_gene: TRBJ2-7
v_gene: TRBV12-5
len: 13
CDR3aa: CASGSPGQYEQYF

abundance: .
j_gene: TRBJ2-2
v_gene: TRBV15
len: 14
CDR3aa: CATSRKREAGELFF

abundance: .
j_gene: TRBJ1-5
v_gene: TRBV18
len: 13
CDR3aa: CASSPSDNQPQHF

abundance: few
j_gene: TRBJ2-2
v_gene: TRBV18
len: 15
CDR3aa: CASSPRTGGNGELFF

abundance: .
j_gene: TRBJ1-1
v_gene: TRBV4-3
len: 13
CDR3aa: CASSQATGGKAFF

abundance: few
j_gene: TRBJ2-2
v_gene: TRBV7-7
len: 18
CDR3aa: CASSSGTSGGSNTGELFF

abundance: .
j_gene: TRBJ2-1
v_gene: TRBV4-2
len: 15
CDR3aa: CASSQDAGSYNEQFF

abundance: once
j_gene: TRBJ1-4
v_gene: TRBV19
len: 12
CDR3aa: CASRGANEKLFF

abundance: .
j_gene: TRBJ2-3
v_gene: TRBV19
len: 14
CDR3aa: CASSRTGDRATQYF

abundance: few
j_gene: TRBJ2-1
v_gene: TRBV24-1
len: 13
CDR3aa: CATSEAISGEQFF

abundance: once
j_gene: TRBJ1-2
v_gene: TRBV12-3/TRBV12-4
len: 12
CDR3aa: CASSRQTYGYTF

abundance: once
j_gene: TRBJ2-3
v_gene: TRBV30
len: 15
CDR3aa: CAWSPSGRAEDTQYF

abundance: .
j_gene: TRBJ1-3
v_gene: TRBV5-1
len: 16
CDR3aa: CASSLMTGTSGNTIYF

abundance: .
j_gene: TRBJ2-5
v_gene: TRBV5-1
len: 15
CDR3aa: CASSLVGGLQETQYF

abundance: .
j_gene: TRBJ2-1
v_gene: TRBV27
len: 16
CDR3aa: CASSLRWFGGDNEQFF

abundance: .
j_gene: TRBJ2-3
v_gene: TRBV25-1
len: 11
CDR3aa: CASSAVDTQYF

abundance: .
j_gene: TRBJ1-6
v_gene: TRBV19
len: 14
CDR3aa: CASSPGQGNSPLHF

abundance: .
j_gene: TRBJ1-1
v_gene: TRBV7-9
len: 19
CDR3aa: CASSNMGRAGDKEDTEAFF

abundance: .
j_gene: TRBJ2-1
v_gene: TRBV6-2/TRBV6-3
len: 13
CDR3aa: CASSRDKRYEQFF

abundance: .
j_gene: TRBJ1-3
v_gene: TRBV7-2
len: 18
CDR3aa: CASSLASIRTGVGNTIYF

abundance: .
j_gene: TRBJ1-1
v_gene: TRBV7-8
len: 13
CDR3aa: CASKLGGLTEAFF

abundance: .
j_gene: TRBJ2-1
v_gene: TRBV18
len: 17
CDR3aa: CASSPPTSGRVMNEQFF

abundance: .
j_gene: TRBJ2-1
v_gene: TRBV4-3
len: 15
CDR3aa: CASSPRAVLYNEQFF

abundance: .
j_gene: TRBJ1-1
v_gene: TRBV19
len: 13
CDR3aa: CASSRDRGTEAFF